This T cell receptor beta chain derives from a study of OX40 agonist ivuxolimab in advanced cancers. The study, taken as a whole, reports: Among the lowest peripheral clonal expansion occurred in 0.1-3.0 mg/kg partial responders.

The table came from immunoSEQ multiplex PCR; TCRdb's copy has only in-frame clones and leaves some out. The table has more than 60,000 clones, around 87% seen once; the top ten hold 0.24%. The length of the CDR3 is 12 residues. Germline values: CDR1 MNHEY, CDR2 SMNVEV (reference sequence). Trimming shortened V by 3 bases and J by 5 bases, and 4 bases separated the two germline ends. This clone appeared a few times. Its antigen is not identified. The sequence derives from an adult with an advanced solid tumor such as melanoma, head and neck, liver or kidney cancer. Sequences were derived from CD4+ or CD8+ T cells sorted from blood, sampled in a trial of the OX40 agonist ivuxolimab. The chain has TRBV27 and TRBJ2-2, with D unclear. The CDR3 sequence is CASSLITGELFF. The CDR3 region has the DNA TGTGCCAGCAGTTTGATAACCGGGGAGCTGTTTTTT.